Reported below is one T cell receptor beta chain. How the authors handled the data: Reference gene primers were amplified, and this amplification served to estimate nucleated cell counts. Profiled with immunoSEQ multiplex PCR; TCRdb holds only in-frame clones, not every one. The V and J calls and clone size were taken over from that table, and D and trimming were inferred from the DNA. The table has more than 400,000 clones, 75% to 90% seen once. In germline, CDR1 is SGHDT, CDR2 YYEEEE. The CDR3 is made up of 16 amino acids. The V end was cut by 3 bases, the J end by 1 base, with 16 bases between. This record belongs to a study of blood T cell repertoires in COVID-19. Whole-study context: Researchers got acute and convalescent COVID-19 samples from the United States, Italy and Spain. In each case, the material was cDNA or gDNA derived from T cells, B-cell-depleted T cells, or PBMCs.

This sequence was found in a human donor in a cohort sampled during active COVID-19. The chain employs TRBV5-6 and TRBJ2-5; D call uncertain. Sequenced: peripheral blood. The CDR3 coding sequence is TGTGCCAGCAGCTCCCCGACTTTAGACTCCCAAGAGACCCAGTACTTC. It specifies CASSSPTLDSQETQYF.